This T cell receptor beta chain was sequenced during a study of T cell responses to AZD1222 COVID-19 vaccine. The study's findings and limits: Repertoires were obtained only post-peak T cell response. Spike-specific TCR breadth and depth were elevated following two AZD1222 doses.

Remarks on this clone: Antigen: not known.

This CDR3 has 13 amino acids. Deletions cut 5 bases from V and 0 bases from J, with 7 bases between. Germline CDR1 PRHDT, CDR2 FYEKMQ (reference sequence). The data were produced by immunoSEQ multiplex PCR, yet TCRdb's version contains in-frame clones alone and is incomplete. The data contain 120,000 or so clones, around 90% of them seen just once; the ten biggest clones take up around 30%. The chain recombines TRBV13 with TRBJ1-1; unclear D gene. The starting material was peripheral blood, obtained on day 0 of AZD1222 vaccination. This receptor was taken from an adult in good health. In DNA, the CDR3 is TGTGCCAGCAGCCCCGAGATGAACACTGAAGCTTTCTTT. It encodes CASSPEMNTEAFF. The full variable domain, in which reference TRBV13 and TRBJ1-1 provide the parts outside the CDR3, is AAGVIQSPRHLIKEKRETATLKCYPIPRHDTVYWYQQGPGQDPQFLISFYEKMQSDKGSIPDRFSAQQFSDYHSELNMSSLELGDSALYFCASSPEMNTEAFFGQGTRLTVV.